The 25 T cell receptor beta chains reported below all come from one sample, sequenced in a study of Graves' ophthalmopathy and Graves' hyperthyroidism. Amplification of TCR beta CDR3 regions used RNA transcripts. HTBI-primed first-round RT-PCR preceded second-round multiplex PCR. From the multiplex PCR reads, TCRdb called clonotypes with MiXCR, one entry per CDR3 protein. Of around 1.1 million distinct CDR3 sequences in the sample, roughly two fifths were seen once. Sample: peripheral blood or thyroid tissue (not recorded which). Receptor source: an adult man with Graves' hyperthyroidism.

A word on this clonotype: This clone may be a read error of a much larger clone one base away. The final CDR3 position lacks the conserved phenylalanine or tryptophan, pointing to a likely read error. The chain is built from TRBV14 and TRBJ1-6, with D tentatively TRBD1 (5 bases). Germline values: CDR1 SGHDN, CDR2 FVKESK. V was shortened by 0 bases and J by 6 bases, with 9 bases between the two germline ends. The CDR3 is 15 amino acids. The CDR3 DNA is TGTGCCAGCAGCCAAGAGGACAAGATTAATTCACCCCTCCACCTT. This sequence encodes CASSQEDKINSPLHL.

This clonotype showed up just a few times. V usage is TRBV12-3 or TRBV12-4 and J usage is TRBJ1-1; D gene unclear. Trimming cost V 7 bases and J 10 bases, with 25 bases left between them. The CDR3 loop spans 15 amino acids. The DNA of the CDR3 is TGTGCCAGCATCCCGGAGCCGGACGGCCGGAAGGGAGCTTTCTTT. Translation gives CASIPEPDGRKGAFF.

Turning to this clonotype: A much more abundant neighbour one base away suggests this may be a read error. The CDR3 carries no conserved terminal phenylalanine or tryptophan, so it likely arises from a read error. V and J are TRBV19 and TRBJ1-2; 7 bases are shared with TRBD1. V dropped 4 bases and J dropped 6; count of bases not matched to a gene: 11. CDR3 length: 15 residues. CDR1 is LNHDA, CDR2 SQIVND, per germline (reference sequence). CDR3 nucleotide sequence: TGTGCCAGTAGTACCACGCGTCAGGGGGGCAATGGCTACACCCTC. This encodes CASSTTRQGGNGYTL.

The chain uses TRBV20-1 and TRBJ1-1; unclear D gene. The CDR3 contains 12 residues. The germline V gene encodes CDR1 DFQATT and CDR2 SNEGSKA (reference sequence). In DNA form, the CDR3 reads TGCAGCGTGGTGAGACCGAACACTGAAGCTTTCTTT. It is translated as CSVVRPNTEAFF.

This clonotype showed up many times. CDR3 in DNA: TGTGCCATCAGTGAGTCGACAGGGCTAGGTCAGCCCCAGCATTTT. As protein: CAISESTGLGQPQHF. The chain is built from TRBV10-3 and TRBJ1-5, with 7 nucleotides matching TRBD1. This CDR3 contains 15 residues. Germline values: CDR1 ENHRY, CDR2 SYGVKD. Losses at the gene ends were 0 bases for V and 6 bases for J; bases not matched to a gene: 5.

This CDR3 reads CASSRGDRGPQETQYF. DNA for the CDR3: TGCGCCAGCAGCAGAGGGGACAGGGGACCCCAAGAGACCCAGTACTTC. This sequence joins TRBV5-1 and TRBJ2-5; 10 nucleotides agree with TRBD1. After removal of 4 bases from V and 1 base from J, the junction contained 7 bases not matched to a gene. Germline values: CDR1 SGHRS, CDR2 YFSETQ. This CDR3 comprises 16 residues.

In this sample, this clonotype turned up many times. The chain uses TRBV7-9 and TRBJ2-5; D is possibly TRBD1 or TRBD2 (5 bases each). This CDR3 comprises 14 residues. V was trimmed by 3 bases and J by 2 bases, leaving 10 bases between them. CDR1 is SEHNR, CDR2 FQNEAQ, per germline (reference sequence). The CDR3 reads CASSFLGGQETQYF. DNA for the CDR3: TGTGCCAGCAGCTTCCTTGGGGGTCAAGAGACCCAGTACTTC.

CDR3 sequence (DNA): TGTGCCAGCAGCCAAGTCCGCGGGGGATTCGTCCCCAATTCACCCCTCCACTTT. This gives the protein CASSQVRGGFVPNSPLHF. This chain uses TRBV3-1 with TRBJ1-6, with a tentative D call TRBD1 (5 bases). The V gene lost 1 base and the J gene lost 7 bases, with 20 bases spanning the gap. Germline V gene lookup returns CDR1 LGHDT and CDR2 YNNKEL (reference sequence). This CDR3 is built from 18 residues.

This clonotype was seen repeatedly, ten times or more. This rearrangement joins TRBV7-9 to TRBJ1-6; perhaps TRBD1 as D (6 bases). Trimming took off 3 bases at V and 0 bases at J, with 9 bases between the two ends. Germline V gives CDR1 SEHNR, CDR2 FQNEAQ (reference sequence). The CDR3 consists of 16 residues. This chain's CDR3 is CASSFTGSSYNSPLHF. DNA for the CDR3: TGTGCCAGCAGCTTTACAGGGAGCTCCTATAATTCACCCCTCCACTTT.

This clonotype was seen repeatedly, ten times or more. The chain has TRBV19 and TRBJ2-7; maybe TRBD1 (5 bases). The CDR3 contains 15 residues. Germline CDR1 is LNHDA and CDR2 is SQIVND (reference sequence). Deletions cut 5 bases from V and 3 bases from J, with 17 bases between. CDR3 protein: CASSSARVKGYEQYF. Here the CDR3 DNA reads TGTGCCAGTAGTTCCGCCAGGGTGAAGGGCTACGAGCAGTACTTC.

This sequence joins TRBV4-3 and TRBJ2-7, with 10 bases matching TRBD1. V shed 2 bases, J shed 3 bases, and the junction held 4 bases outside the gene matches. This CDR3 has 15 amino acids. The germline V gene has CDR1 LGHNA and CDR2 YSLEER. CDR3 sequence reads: CASSQTRTGGYEQYF. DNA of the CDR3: TGCGCCAGCAGCCAAACCAGGACAGGGGGCTACGAGCAGTACTTC.

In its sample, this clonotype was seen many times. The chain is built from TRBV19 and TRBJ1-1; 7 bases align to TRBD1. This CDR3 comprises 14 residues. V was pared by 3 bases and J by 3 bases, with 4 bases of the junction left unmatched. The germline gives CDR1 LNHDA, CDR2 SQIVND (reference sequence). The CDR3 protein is CASSMRTGDTEAFF. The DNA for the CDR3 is TGTGCCAGTAGTATGAGGACAGGAGACACTGAAGCTTTCTTT.

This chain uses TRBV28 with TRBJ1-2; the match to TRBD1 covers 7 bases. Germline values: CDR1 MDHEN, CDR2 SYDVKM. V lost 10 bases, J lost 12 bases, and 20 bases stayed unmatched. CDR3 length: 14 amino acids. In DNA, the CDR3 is TGTGCCACCGAGAGGACAGGCCCGAGGGGCGGCCACACCTTC. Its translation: CATERTGPRGGHTF.

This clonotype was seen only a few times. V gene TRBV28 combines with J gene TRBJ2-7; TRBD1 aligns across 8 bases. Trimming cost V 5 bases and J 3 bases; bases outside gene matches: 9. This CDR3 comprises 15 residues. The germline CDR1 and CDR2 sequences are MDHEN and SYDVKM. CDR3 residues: CASSPITGGVYEQYF. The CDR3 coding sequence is TGTGCCAGCAGTCCGATAACAGGGGGAGTCTACGAGCAGTACTTC. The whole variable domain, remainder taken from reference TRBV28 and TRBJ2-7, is DVKVTQSSRYLVKRTGEKVFLECVQDMDHENMFWYRQDPGLGLRLIYFSYDVKMKEKGDIPEGYSVSREKKERFSLILESASTNQTSMYLCASSPITGGVYEQYFGPGTRLTVT.

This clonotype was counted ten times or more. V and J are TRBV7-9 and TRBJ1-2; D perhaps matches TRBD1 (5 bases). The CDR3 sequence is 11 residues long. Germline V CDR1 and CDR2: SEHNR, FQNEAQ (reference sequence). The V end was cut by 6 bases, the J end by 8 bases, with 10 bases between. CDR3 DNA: TGTGCCAGCAGTTTACAGGTCGGCTACACCTTC. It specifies CASSLQVGYTF.

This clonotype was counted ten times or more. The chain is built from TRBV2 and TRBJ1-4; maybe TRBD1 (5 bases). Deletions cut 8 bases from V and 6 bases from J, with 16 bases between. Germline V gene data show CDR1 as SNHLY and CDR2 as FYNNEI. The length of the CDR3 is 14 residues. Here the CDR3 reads CASCVGAGYEKLFF. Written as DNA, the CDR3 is TGTGCCAGCTGTGTAGGGGCAGGGTATGAAAAACTGTTTTTT.

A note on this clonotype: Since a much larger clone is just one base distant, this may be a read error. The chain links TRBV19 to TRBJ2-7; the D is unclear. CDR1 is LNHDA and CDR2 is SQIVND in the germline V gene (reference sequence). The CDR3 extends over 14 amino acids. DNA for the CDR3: TGTGCCAGTAGTGGCGGCAGACTCTCCTACGGGCAGTACTTC. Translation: CASSGGRLSYGQYF.

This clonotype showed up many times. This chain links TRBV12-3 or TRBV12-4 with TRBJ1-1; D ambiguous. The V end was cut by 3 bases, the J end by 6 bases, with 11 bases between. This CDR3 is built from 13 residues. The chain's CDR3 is CASSFRRISEAFF. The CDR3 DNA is TGTGCCAGCAGTTTTAGGCGAATCTCTGAAGCTTTCTTT.

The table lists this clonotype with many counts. CDR3 bases: TGTGCCAGCAGAACTAGCGGGAGAGGAGAGACCCAGTACTTC. Translation: CASRTSGRGETQYF. J is TRBJ2-5 and V is TRBV6-2 or TRBV6-3, with 11 positions matching TRBD2. The V gene end was trimmed by 6 bases and the J gene end by 4 bases; junction bases not matched to a gene: 4. Germline CDR1 MNHEY, CDR2 SVGEGT. There are 14 residues in the CDR3.

DNA of the CDR3: TGTGCCAGCAGCTCGGGACAGAGCTCTGGAAACACCATATATTTT. Amino acids: CASSSGQSSGNTIYF. The V call is TRBV9, the J call TRBJ1-3; 7 bases fit TRBD1. V lost 4 bases to trimming and J lost 0 bases; unmatched junction nucleotides: 4. The CDR3 has 15 amino acids. CDR1 SGDLS and CDR2 YYNGEE come from the germline V gene.

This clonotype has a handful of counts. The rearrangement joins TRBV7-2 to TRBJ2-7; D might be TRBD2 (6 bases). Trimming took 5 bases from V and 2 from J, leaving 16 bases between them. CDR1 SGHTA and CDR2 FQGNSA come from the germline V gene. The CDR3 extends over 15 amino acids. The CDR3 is CASSPGRGPTYEQYF. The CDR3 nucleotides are TGTGCCAGCAGCCCAGGGCGGGGACCAACCTACGAGCAGTACTTC.

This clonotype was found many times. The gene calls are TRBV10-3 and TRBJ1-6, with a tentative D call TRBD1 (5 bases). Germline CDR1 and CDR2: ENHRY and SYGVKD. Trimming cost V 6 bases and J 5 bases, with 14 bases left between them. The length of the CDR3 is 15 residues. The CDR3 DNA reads TGTGCCATCAGAGACCGGGGGGAGCATAATTCACCCCTCCACTTT. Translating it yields CAIRDRGEHNSPLHF.

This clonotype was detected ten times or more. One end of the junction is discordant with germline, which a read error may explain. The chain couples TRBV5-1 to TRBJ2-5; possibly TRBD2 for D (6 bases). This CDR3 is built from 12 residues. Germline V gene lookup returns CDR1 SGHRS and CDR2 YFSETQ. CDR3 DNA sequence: TGTGCCAGCAGCTACGGGGGAGAGACCCAGTACTTC. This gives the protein CASSYGGETQYF.

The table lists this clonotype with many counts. Here the CDR3 reads CASRDVGVGYEQYF. The CDR3 region has the DNA TGCGCCAGCAGGGACGTGGGAGTTGGGTACGAGCAGTACTTC. The chain has TRBV5-1 and TRBJ2-7, with a tentative D call TRBD2 (5 bases). CDR1 is SGHRS, CDR2 YFSETQ, per germline. V shed 5 bases and J shed 4 bases, with 16 bases lying between them. This CDR3 has 14 amino acids.

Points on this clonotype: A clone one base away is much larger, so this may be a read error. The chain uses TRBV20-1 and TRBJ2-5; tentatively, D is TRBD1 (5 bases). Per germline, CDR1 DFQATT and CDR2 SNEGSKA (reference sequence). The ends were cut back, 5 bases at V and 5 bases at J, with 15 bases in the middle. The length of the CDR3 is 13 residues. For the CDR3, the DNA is TGCAGTGCTTACTGGGCTAGGGGTGAGACCCAGTACTTC. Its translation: CSAYWARGETQYF.